This T cell receptor beta chain is from a study of CD8 T cells in Susac syndrome. Diagnostic criteria defined recently for definite or probable disease were met by the Susac syndrome patients. The authors negatively isolated CD8+ and CD4+ T cells and FACS-enriched TEMRA cells. V shed 5 bases, J shed 1 base, and the junction held 1 base outside the gene matches. The V gene's germline CDR1 is MNHEY and CDR2 SVGEGT. The length of the CDR3 is 14 residues. In this sample, this clonotype turned up once. Its antigen is still unknown. After extraction with the RNeasy kit, 0.5 to 1 ug of the RNA was reverse transcribed using random hexamers. Across 54 Vbeta and 13 Jbeta, immunoSEQ multiplex PCR amplified TCR beta CDR3. TCRdb re-called the immunoSEQ multiplex PCR reads through MiXCR, storing one row per CDR3 protein. Among under 250,000 distinct CDR3 sequences listed, about 95% were seen once. Overall study results and limits: It was acknowledged in the study that the number of individuals who were included in its TCR sequencing and HLA analysis was relatively small.

This chain joins TRBV6-2 or TRBV6-3 and TRBJ2-2; TRBD1 matches 7 bases. The origin of this receptor is a human donor with Susac syndrome. Source material: CD4+ T cells from PBMCs. CDR3 loop: CASSRQGNTGELFF. The CDR3 bases are TGTGCCAGCAGTCGACAGGGGAACACCGGGGAGCTGTTTTTT.